This T cell receptor (beta chain) stems from a study of blood T cell repertoires in COVID-19. Measured with immunoSEQ multiplex PCR; TCRdb has only the in-frame clones, and not every one. This table holds 200,000 to 250,000 clones, about 91% found once. Between the trimmed V and J ends, which lost 2 bases and 3 bases, there was a span of 23 bases. CDR3 length equals 20 residues. Germline V CDR1 and CDR2: MGHRA, YSYEKL. The clonotype was recovered from a young man with acute or convalescent COVID-19. Source material: peripheral blood. The chain combines TRBV4-1 with TRBJ2-6, with a tentative D call TRBD2 (7 bases). CDR3 DNA sequence: TGCGCCAGCAGCCAACCCTTTGGGGGGGGCTGGATACGTGGGGCCAACGTCCTGACTTTC. Protein: CASSQPFGGGWIRGANVLTF.